Below, 11 T cell receptor beta chains from the same sample are listed, as sequenced in a study of Ad26.COV2.S vaccination and SARS-CoV-2 variants. Libraries were prepared by immunoSEQ multiplex PCR; TCRdb keeps only in-frame clonotypes and omits some of them. The sample gives about 98,000 clones, roughly 80% of which show up once; roughly 17% is in the top ten. The specimen comprised peripheral blood, sampled after recovery from COVID-19. These receptors all come from a human donor who had recovered from COVID-19.

A few counts support this clone. The chain employs TRBV5-6 and TRBJ1-3; a weak D match, TRBD1 (6 bases). Trimming removed 4 bases from V and 0 bases from J, with 14 bases in between. Germline V gives CDR1 SGHDT, CDR2 YYEEEE. CDR3 length equals 16 residues. The CDR3 sequence is CASSGGARHSGNTIYF. CDR3 nucleotide sequence: TGTGCCAGCAGCGGGGGCGCCCGACACTCTGGAAACACCATATATTTT.

This rearrangement joins TRBV29-1 to TRBJ1-3; TRBD1 matches 10 bases. This CDR3 region has 13 residues. The junction had 7 bases not matched to a gene; V was cut back by 7 bases and J by 7 bases. Per the germline V gene, CDR1 is SQVTM and CDR2 is ANQGSEA. The CDR3 DNA reads TGCAGCGCCGTGACAGGGGGCGAGAACACCATATATTTT. This translates into CSAVTGGENTIYF.

This clone was observed a few times. This sequence joins TRBV7-2 and TRBJ1-6; maybe TRBD1 (5 bases). Trimming shortened V by 1 base and J by 10 bases, and 11 bases separated the two germline ends. This CDR3 has 14 amino acids. Germline V gene sequence: CDR1 SGHTA, CDR2 FQGNSA. Written as DNA, the CDR3 is TGTGCCAGCAGCTTAGTTGTGGGGGACTCACCCCTCCACTTT. This encodes CASSLVVGDSPLHF.

V and J are TRBV7-2 and TRBJ2-1; a weak D match, TRBD2 (6 bases). The CDR3 extends over 14 amino acids. Germline-derived CDR1 and CDR2 are SGHTA and FQGNSA. V lost 0 bases and J lost 8, with 11 bases in between. The CDR3 sequence: CASSLAGGRDEQFF. CDR3 coding DNA: TGTGCCAGCAGCTTAGCGGGGGGAAGGGATGAGCAGTTCTTC.

The chain carries TRBV5-4 and TRBJ2-1; TRBD2 is a possible D gene (5 bases). The CDR3 loop spans 14 amino acids. V lost 0 bases to trimming and J lost 8 bases, with 12 bases between them. Germline V gene sequence: CDR1 SGHNT, CDR2 YYREEE (reference sequence). The CDR3 DNA reads as TGTGCCAGCAGCTTGGATGAGACCGGGGATGAGCAGTTCTTC. Its translation is CASSLDETGDEQFF. Full variable domain (rest looked up from reference TRBV5-4 and TRBJ2-1): ETGVTQSPTHLIKTRGQQVTLRCSSQSGHNTVSWYQQALGQGPQFIFQYYREEENGRGNFPPRFSGLQFPNYSSELNVNALELDDSALYLCASSLDETGDEQFFGPGTRLTVL.

The chain combines TRBV10-1 with TRBJ1-1; 9 nucleotides line up with TRBD1. This CDR3 has 13 amino acids. V trimming: 6 bases; J trimming: 8 bases; junction bases outside the gene matches: 7. The germline V gene has CDR1 WNHNN and CDR2 SYGVQD (reference sequence). The DNA of the CDR3 is TGCGCCAGCAGGGGGACAGGGTCCATCGAAGCTTTCTTT. Its translation: CASRGTGSIEAFF.

The rearrangement uses TRBV28 and TRBJ2-3; D might be TRBD1 (6 bases). CDR3 length: 16 residues. V was pared by 3 bases and J by 4 bases, with 17 bases between. Germline loops: CDR1 MDHEN, CDR2 SYDVKM. The CDR3 bases are TGTGCCAGCAGTTTGCCCCTGACAGGCGGCCCAGATACGCAGTATTTT. Translation gives CASSLPLTGGPDTQYF.

As to this clone: Other DNA sequences in the same sample also yield this CDR3. This chain uses TRBV5-1 with TRBJ2-2, with TRBD2 as a possible D gene (6 bases). There are 16 residues in the CDR3. Germline assignment: CDR1 SGHRS and CDR2 YFSETQ. V lost 0 bases and J 0 bases, leaving 9 bases between the germline ends. The CDR3 loop is CASSLGRGTNTGELFF. CDR3 nucleotides: TGCGCCAGCAGCTTGGGCCGGGGGACGAACACCGGGGAGCTGTTTTTT.

The chain joins TRBV7-9 to TRBJ2-2; 8 nucleotides match TRBD2. Germline V gene data show CDR1 as SEHNR and CDR2 as FQNEAQ (reference sequence). After removal of 1 base from V and 6 bases from J, the junction contained 10 bases not matched to a gene. The CDR3 is 17 residues long. DNA of the CDR3: TGTGCCAGCAGCTTAGGACCCACGGGACTAGAAGCCGGGGAGCTGTTTTTT. Protein product: CASSLGPTGLEAGELFF.

The chain carries TRBV3-1 (or the pseudogene TRBV3-2) and TRBJ2-7; no firm D call. CDR3 length: 15 residues. Trimming left V 1 base short and J 3 bases short, with 13 bases between. The germline V gene has CDR1 LGHDT and CDR2 YNNKEL (reference sequence). CDR3 sequence reads: CASSQAGSLSYEQYF. DNA for the CDR3: TGTGCCAGCAGCCAAGCGGGTTCCTTGAGCTACGAGCAGTACTTC.

The rearrangement links TRBV6-1 to TRBJ2-2; weak D call: TRBD1 (6 bases). Trimming pared 4 bases from V and 2 bases from J, leaving 14 bases between. The CDR3 is 16 residues long. Germline V gives CDR1 MNHNS, CDR2 SASEGT. For the CDR3, the DNA is TGTGCCAGCAGTGGGGGCGACAGGCTTAACACCGGGGAGCTGTTTTTT. Its translation is CASSGGDRLNTGELFF.